This T cell receptor beta chain is from a study of CD8 T cells in Susac syndrome. Worth noting for this clonotype: What it binds is not known. A read error may produce the germline difference seen at one junction end.

Reverse transcription of about 0.45 to 1 ug RNA was carried out with random hexamers. Amplification of TCR beta CDR3 spanned 54 Vbeta and 13 Jbeta via immunoSEQ multiplex PCR. TCRdb ran MiXCR on the immunoSEQ multiplex PCR reads and lists one entry per CDR3 protein. The sample includes about 240,000 distinct CDR3 sequences, almost 97% seen only once; the top ten take about 0.094%. Sequencing targeted TCR beta in blood CD8+ and CD4+ T cells. Recently defined diagnostic criteria classed the Susac syndrome patients as definite or probable. The germline gives CDR1 SSHAT, CDR2 FNYEAQ (reference sequence). The length of the CDR3 is 14 residues. Overall study findings and caveats: CD4+ T cell repertoires in Susac syndrome lacked clonal expansion.

The V gene is TRBV7-7, the J gene TRBJ2-5, with D perhaps TRBD2 (5 bases). This TCR was recovered from a human donor with Susac syndrome. The sequenced material came from CD4+ T cells from PBMCs. CDR3 in DNA: TGTGCTAGCAGCTTAGAAGAATTAGCGGAGACCCAGTACTTC. Amino acids: CASSLEELAETQYF.